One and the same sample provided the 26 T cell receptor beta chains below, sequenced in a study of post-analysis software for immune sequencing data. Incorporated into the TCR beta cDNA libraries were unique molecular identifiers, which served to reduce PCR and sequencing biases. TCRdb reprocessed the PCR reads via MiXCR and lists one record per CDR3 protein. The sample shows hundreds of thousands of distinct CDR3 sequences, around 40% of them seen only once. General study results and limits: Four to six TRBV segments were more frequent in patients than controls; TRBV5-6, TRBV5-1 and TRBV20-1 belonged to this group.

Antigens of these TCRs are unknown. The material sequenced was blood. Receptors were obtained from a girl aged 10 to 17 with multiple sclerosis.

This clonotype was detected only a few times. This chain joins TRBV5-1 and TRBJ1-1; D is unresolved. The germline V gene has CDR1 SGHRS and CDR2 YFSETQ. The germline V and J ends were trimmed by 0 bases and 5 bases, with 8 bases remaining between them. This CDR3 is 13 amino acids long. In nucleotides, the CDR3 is TGCGCCAGCAGCTTGGCGACCGCTACTGAAGCTTTCTTT. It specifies CASSLATATEAFF.

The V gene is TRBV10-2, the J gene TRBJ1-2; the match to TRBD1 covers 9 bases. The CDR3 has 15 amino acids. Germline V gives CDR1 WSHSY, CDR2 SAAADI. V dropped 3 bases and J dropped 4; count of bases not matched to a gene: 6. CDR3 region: CASSDERGQGYGYTF. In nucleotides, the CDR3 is TGCGCCAGCAGTGATGAACGGGGACAGGGCTATGGCTACACCTTC.

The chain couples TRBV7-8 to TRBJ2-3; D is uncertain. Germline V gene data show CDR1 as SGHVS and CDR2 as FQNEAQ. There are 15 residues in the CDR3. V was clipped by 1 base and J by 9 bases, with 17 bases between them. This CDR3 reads CASSLERELRQTQYF. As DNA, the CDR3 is TGTGCCAGCAGCTTAGAAAGGGAACTTAGACAAACGCAGTATTTT.

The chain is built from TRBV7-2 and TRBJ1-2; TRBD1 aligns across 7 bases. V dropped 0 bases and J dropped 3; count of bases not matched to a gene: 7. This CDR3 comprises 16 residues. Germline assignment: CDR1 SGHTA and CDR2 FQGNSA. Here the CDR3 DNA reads TGTGCCAGCAGCTTAGCGTTTGGACAGGAGTACTATGGCTACACCTTC. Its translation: CASSLAFGQEYYGYTF. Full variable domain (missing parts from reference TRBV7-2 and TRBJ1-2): GAGVSQSPSNKVTEKGKDVELRCDPISGHTALYWYRQSLGQGLEFLIYFQGNSAPDKSGLPSDRFSAERTGGSVSTLTIQRTQQEDSAVYLCASSLAFGQEYYGYTFGSGTRLTVV.

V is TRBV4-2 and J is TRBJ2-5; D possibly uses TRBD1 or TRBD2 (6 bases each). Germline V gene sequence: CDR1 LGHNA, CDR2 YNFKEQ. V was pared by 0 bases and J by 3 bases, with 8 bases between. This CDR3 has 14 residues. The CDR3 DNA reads TGTGCCAGCAGCCAAGATAGGGGGGAAGAGACCCAGTACTTC. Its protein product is CASSQDRGEETQYF.

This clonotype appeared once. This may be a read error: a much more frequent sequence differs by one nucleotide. CDR3 region: CASSTYRGQGSGTNVLTF. The CDR3 nucleotides read TGTGCCAGCAGCACGTACAGGGGGCAAGGCTCTGGGACCAACGTCCTGACTTTC. The chain employs TRBV5-5 and TRBJ2-6; 9 bases are shared with TRBD1. The CDR3 totals 18 residues. Germline V gene data show CDR1 as SGHKS and CDR2 as YYEKEE (reference sequence).

The CDR3 here is CASSRDSVVRETQYF. As DNA, the CDR3 is TGTGCCAGCAGCAGGGACAGCGTAGTAAGAGAGACCCAGTACTTC. The genes are TRBV7-2 and TRBJ2-5, with TRBD1 identical over 7 bases. The trim removed 5 bases at V and 4 bases at J, leaving 10 bases unmatched. Germline CDR1 SGHTA, CDR2 FQGNSA. The CDR3 loop spans 15 amino acids.

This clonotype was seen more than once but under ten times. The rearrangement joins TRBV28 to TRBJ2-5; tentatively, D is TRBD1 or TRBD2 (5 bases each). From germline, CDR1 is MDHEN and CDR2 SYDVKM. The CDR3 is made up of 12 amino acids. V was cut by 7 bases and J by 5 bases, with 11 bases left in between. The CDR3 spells CASMGTGETQYF. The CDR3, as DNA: TGTGCCAGCATGGGGACGGGGGAGACCCAGTACTTC.

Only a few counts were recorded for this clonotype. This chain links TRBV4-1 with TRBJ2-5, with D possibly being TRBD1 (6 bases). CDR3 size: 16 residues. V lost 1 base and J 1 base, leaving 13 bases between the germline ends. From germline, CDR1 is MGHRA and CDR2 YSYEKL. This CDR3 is CASSQGTAMSQETQYF. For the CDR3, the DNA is TGCGCCAGCAGCCAAGGGACAGCTATGTCCCAAGAGACCCAGTACTTC.

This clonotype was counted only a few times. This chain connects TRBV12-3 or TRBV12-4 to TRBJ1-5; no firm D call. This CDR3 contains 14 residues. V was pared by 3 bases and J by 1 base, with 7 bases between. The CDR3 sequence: CASSFEGSNQPQHF. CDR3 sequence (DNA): TGTGCCAGCAGTTTTGAAGGCAGCAATCAGCCCCAGCATTTT.

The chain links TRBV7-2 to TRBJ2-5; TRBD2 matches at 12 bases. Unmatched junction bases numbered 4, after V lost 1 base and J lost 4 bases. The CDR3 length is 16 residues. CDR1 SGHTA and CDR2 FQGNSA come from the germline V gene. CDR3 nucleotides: TGTGCCAGCAGCTTAGTGTCTAGCGGGGGGGCAGAGACCCAGTACTTC. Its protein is CASSLVSSGGAETQYF.

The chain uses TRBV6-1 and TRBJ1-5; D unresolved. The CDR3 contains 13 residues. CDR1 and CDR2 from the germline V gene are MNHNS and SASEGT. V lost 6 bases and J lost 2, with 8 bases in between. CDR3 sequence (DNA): TGTGCCAGCAGCCGGTCGGGCAATCAGCCCCAGCATTTT. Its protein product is CASSRSGNQPQHF.

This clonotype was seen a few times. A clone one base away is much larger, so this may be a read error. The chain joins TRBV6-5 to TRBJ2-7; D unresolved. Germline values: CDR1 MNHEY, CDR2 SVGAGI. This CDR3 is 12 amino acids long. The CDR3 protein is CAISDGSHEQYF. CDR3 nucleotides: TGTGCCATCAGTGACGGGTCCCACGAGCAGTACTTC.

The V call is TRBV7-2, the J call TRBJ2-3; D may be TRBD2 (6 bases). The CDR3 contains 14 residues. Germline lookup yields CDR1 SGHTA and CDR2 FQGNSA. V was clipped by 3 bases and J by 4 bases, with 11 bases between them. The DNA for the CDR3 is TGTGCCAGCAGCTTTCCCGGGACTCCAGATACGCAGTATTTT. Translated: CASSFPGTPDTQYF.

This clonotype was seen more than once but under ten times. The CDR3 sequence is CAGRTEWNTEAFF. CDR3 bases: TGTGCCGGAAGGACCGAATGGAACACTGAAGCTTTCTTT. This chain links TRBV2 with TRBJ1-1; the D is unclear. This CDR3 contains 13 residues. The germline V gene encodes CDR1 SNHLY and CDR2 FYNNEI. V was cut by 11 bases and J by 1 base, with 14 bases left in between.

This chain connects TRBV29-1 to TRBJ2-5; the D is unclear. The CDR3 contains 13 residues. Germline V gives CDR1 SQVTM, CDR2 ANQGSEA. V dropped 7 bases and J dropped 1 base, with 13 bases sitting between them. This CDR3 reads CSAGYPLQETQYF. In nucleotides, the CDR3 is TGCAGCGCTGGATACCCCCTCCAAGAGACCCAGTACTTC.

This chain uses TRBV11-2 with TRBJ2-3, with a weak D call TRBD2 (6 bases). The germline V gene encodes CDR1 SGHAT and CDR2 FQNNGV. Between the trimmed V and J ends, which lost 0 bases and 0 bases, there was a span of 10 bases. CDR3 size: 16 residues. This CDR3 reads CASSLDFGGSTDTQYF. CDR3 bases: TGTGCCAGCAGCTTAGATTTCGGGGGAAGCACAGATACGCAGTATTTT.

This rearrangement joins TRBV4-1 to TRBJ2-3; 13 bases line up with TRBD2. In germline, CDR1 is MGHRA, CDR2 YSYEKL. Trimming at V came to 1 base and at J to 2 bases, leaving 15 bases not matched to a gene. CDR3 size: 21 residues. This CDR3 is CASSQVELTSGRAIYTDTQYF. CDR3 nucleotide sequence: TGCGCCAGCAGCCAAGTTGAGCTAACTAGCGGGAGGGCCATCTACACAGATACGCAGTATTTT.

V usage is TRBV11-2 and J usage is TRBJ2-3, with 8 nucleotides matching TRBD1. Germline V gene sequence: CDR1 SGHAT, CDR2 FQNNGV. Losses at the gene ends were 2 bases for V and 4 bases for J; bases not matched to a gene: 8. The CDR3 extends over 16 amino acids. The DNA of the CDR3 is TGTGCCAGCAGCTTACTTGTGATGACAGGGGCAGATACGCAGTATTTT. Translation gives CASSLLVMTGADTQYF.

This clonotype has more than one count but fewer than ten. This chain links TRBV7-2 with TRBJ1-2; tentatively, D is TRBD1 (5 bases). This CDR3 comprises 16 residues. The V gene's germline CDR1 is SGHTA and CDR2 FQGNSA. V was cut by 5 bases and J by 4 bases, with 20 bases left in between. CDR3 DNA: TGTGCCAGCAGCCCCCAGGCGGGACCGCTAATCTATGGCTACACCTTC. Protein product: CASSPQAGPLIYGYTF. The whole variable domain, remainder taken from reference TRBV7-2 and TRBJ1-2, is GAGVSQSPSNKVTEKGKDVELRCDPISGHTALYWYRQSLGQGLEFLIYFQGNSAPDKSGLPSDRFSAERTGGSVSTLTIQRTQQEDSAVYLCASSPQAGPLIYGYTFGSGTRLTVV.

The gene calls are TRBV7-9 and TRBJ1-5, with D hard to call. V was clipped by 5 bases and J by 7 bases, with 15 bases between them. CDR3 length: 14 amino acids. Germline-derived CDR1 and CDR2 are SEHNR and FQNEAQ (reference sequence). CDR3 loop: CASSPDSPGQPQHF. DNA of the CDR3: TGTGCCAGCAGCCCGGACTCTCCTGGGCAGCCCCAGCATTTT.

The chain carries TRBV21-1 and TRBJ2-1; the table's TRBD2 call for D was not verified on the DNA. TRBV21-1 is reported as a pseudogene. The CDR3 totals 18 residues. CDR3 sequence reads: CASSPGLAGAQGDNEQFF. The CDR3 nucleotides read TGTGCCAGCAGCCCGGGACTAGCGGGAGCCCAAGGCGACAATGAGCAGTTCTTC.

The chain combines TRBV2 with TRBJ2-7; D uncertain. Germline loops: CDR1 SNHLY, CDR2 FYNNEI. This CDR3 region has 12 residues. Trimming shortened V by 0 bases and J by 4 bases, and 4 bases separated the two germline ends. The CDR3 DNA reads TGTGCCAGCAGTGAAGCCGGGTACGAGCAGTACTTC. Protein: CASSEAGYEQYF.

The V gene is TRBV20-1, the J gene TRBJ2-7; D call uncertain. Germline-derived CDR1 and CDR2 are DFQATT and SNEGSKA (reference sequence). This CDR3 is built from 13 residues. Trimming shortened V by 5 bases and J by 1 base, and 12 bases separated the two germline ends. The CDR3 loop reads CSALTKSSYEQYF. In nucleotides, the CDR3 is TGCAGTGCTTTGACCAAATCTTCCTACGAGCAGTACTTC.

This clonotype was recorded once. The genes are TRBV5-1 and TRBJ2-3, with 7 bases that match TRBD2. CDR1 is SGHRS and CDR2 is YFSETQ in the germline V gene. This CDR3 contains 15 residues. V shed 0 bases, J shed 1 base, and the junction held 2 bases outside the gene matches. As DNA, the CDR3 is TGCGCCAGCAGCTTGGAGCGGGATCGCACAGATACGCAGTATTTT. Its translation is CASSLERDRTDTQYF. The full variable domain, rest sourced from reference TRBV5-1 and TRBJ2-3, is KAGVTQTPRYLIKTRGQQVTLSCSPISGHRSVSWYQQTPGQGLQFLFEYFSETQRNKGNFPGRFSGRQFSNSRSEMNVSTLELGDSALYLCASSLERDRTDTQYFGPGTRLTVL.

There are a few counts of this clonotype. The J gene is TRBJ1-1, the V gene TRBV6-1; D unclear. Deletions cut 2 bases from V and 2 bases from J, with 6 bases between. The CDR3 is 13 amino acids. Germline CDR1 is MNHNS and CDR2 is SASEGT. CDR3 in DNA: TGTGCCAGCAGTGAAAGGTTTAACACTGAAGCTTTCTTT. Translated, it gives CASSERFNTEAFF.